The rows below give T cell receptor beta chains drawn from one sample of a study of regulatory T cells in long-lasting Graves disease. TCRdb called the multiplex PCR reads again in MiXCR, with one record for every CDR3 protein. The repertoire includes around 450,000 distinct CDR3 sequences, 20% to 25% of them detected once, and 6.5% to 9% sits in the top ten. Sequencing was performed on peripheral blood mononuclear cells (PBMCs), taken when the disease was refractory, from a patient treated with antithyroid drugs. Receptors originate from a female donor with Graves disease. Each CDR3 is given with its conserved first and last residue. Fields, in order: CDR3 length, J gene, D gene, clone size, V gene, CDR3 protein, CDR3 DNA. D genes are given only for firm matches. Only some rows state a clone size, as once, few, many or a class for expanded clones.

CDR3 length: 13; J gene: TRBJ2-1; D gene: NA; clone size: NA; V gene: TRBV2; CDR3 protein: CASQMGPPREQFF; CDR3 DNA: TGTGCCAGCCAGATGGGCCCCCCACGCGAGCAGTTCTTC
CDR3 length: 14; J gene: TRBJ2-7; D gene: NA; clone size: NA; V gene: TRBV5-1; CDR3 protein: CASSLSGINYEQYF; CDR3 DNA: TGCGCCAGTAGCTTGTCCGGGATAAACTACGAGCAGTACTTC
CDR3 length: 14; J gene: TRBJ2-3; D gene: TRBD1; clone size: NA; V gene: TRBV7-2; CDR3 protein: CASSSDRRGDTQYF; CDR3 DNA: TGTGCCAGCAGCTCGGACAGGAGAGGAGATACGCAGTATTTT
CDR3 length: 13; J gene: TRBJ1-4; D gene: NA; clone size: many; V gene: TRBV12-3/TRBV12-4; CDR3 protein: CASSQGLVEKLFF; CDR3 DNA: TGTGCCAGCAGTCAGGGTCTGGTAGAAAAACTGTTTTTT
CDR3 length: 12; J gene: TRBJ1-2; D gene: TRBD1; clone size: NA; V gene: TRBV13; CDR3 protein: CATTRQGNGYTF; CDR3 DNA: TGTGCCACCACTAGACAGGGAAACGGCTACACCTTC
CDR3 length: 14; J gene: TRBJ2-5; D gene: TRBD2; clone size: many; V gene: TRBV9; CDR3 protein: CASSSSGSVETQYF; CDR3 DNA: TGTGCCAGCAGTTCTAGCGGGAGTGTAGAGACCCAGTACTTC
CDR3 length: 14; J gene: TRBJ2-2; D gene: NA; clone size: few; V gene: TRBV7-3; CDR3 protein: CASSLGRDTGELFF; CDR3 DNA: TGTGCCAGCAGCTTAGGAAGGGACACCGGGGAGCTGTTTTTT
CDR3 length: 15; J gene: TRBJ2-3; D gene: NA; clone size: NA; V gene: TRBV28; CDR3 protein: CASSPHGAGTDTQYF; CDR3 DNA: TGTGCCAGCAGTCCCCACGGAGCAGGCACAGATACGCAGTATTTT
CDR3 length: 14; J gene: TRBJ1-1; D gene: NA; clone size: many; V gene: TRBV7-8; CDR3 protein: CASWRGGSNTEAFF; CDR3 DNA: TGTGCCAGCTGGCGGGGAGGTTCGAACACTGAAGCTTTCTTT
CDR3 length: 15; J gene: TRBJ2-4; D gene: TRBD2; clone size: few; V gene: TRBV6-1; CDR3 protein: CASSPGLAGVDIQYF; CDR3 DNA: TGTGCCAGCAGTCCGGGACTAGCGGGAGTTGACATTCAGTACTTC
CDR3 length: 14; J gene: TRBJ1-1; D gene: TRBD1; clone size: few; V gene: TRBV5-1; CDR3 protein: CASSLTGGETEAFF; CDR3 DNA: TGCGCCAGCAGCTTAACAGGGGGAGAAACTGAAGCTTTCTTT
CDR3 length: 12; J gene: TRBJ2-7; D gene: TRBD2; clone size: NA; V gene: TRBV24-1; CDR3 protein: CAPTSGRGEQYF; CDR3 DNA: TGTGCGCCGACTAGCGGGAGAGGCGAGCAGTACTTC
CDR3 length: 14; J gene: TRBJ1-5; D gene: NA; clone size: many; V gene: TRBV28; CDR3 protein: CASSFRVGWQPQHF; CDR3 DNA: TGTGCCAGCAGTTTCAGGGTCGGCTGGCAGCCCCAGCATTTT
CDR3 length: 11; J gene: TRBJ2-1; D gene: TRBD2; clone size: NA; V gene: TRBV10-3; CDR3 protein: CATAGGYEQFF; CDR3 DNA: TGTGCCACCGCGGGGGGGTATGAGCAGTTCTTC
CDR3 length: 13; J gene: TRBJ2-1; D gene: NA; clone size: NA; V gene: TRBV2; CDR3 protein: CASSEGDWDEQFF; CDR3 DNA: TGTGCCAGCAGTGAAGGGGATTGGGATGAGCAGTTCTTC
CDR3 length: 15; J gene: TRBJ2-3; D gene: TRBD2; clone size: few; V gene: TRBV27; CDR3 protein: CASSLKGGPSHTQYF; CDR3 DNA: TGTGCCAGCAGTTTAAAGGGAGGGCCCTCTCATACGCAGTATTTT
CDR3 length: 14; J gene: TRBJ2-5; D gene: NA; clone size: many; V gene: TRBV20-1; CDR3 protein: CSARMIAGQETQYF; CDR3 DNA: TGCAGTGCTAGAATGATCGCGGGGCAAGAGACCCAGTACTTC
CDR3 length: 14; J gene: TRBJ1-4; D gene: TRBD1; clone size: many; V gene: TRBV6-1; CDR3 protein: CASSNRDSHEKLFF; CDR3 DNA: TGTGCCAGCAGTAACCGGGACAGCCATGAAAAACTGTTTTTT
CDR3 length: 14; J gene: TRBJ2-1; D gene: NA; clone size: NA; V gene: TRBV10-3; CDR3 protein: CAIKREASYNEQFF; CDR3 DNA: TGTGCCATCAAAAGGGAGGCGTCCTACAATGAGCAGTTCTTC
CDR3 length: 13; J gene: TRBJ2-7; D gene: NA; clone size: many; V gene: TRBV27; CDR3 protein: CASSSGAVHEQYF; CDR3 DNA: TGTGCCAGCAGTTCGGGTGCCGTACACGAGCAGTACTTC
CDR3 length: 16; J gene: TRBJ1-1; D gene: TRBD1; clone size: few; V gene: TRBV3-1; CDR3 protein: CASSPPLGTANTEAFF; CDR3 DNA: TGTGCCAGCAGCCCTCCTCTGGGGACAGCGAACACTGAAGCTTTCTTT
CDR3 length: 14; J gene: TRBJ1-5; D gene: NA; clone size: many; V gene: TRBV28; CDR3 protein: CASRRPTLGEPQHF; CDR3 DNA: TGTGCCAGCAGACGCCCGACACTCGGTGAGCCCCAGCATTTT
CDR3 length: 16; J gene: TRBJ1-5; D gene: TRBD1; clone size: many; V gene: TRBV19; CDR3 protein: CASTLGTGRSNQPQHF; CDR3 DNA: TGTGCCAGTACTTTAGGGACAGGGAGAAGCAATCAGCCCCAGCATTTT
CDR3 length: 13; J gene: TRBJ1-5; D gene: NA; clone size: many; V gene: TRBV15; CDR3 protein: CATSPRQTPAQHF; CDR3 DNA: TGTGCCACCAGCCCCCGACAAACACCGGCCCAGCATTTT
CDR3 length: 16; J gene: TRBJ2-5; D gene: NA; clone size: many; V gene: TRBV24-1; CDR3 protein: CATSDLGGWYLKTQYF; CDR3 DNA: TGTGCCACCAGTGATTTAGGGGGTTGGTATTTGAAGACCCAGTACTTC